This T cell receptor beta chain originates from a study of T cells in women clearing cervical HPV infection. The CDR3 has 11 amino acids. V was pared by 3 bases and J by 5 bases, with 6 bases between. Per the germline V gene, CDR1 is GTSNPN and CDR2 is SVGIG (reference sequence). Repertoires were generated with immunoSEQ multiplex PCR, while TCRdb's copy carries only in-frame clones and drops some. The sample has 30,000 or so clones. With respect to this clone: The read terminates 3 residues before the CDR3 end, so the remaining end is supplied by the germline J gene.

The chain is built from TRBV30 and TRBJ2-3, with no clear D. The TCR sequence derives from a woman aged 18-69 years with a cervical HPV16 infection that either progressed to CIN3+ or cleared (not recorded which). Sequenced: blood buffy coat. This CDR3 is CAWSLGDTQYF. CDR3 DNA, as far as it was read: TGTGCCTGGAGCCTAGGAGATACG.